This T cell receptor beta chain was found in a study of CD8 T cells in ankylosing spondylitis. On this clonotype itself: No antigen is known for it.

Study-level results: Fewer than ten highly homologous variants made up a TCR beta motif, and this motif appeared characteristic of ankylosing spondylitis blood.

J gave up 1 base and V 4 bases, and 7 bases lay outside the gene matches. This CDR3 is 16 amino acids long. In germline, CDR1 is MGHDK, CDR2 SYGVNS. Libraries of TCR beta came from quantitative 5'-RACE with molecular barcodes. TCRdb analysed the 5' RACE reads with MiXCR anew, one entry per CDR3 protein. The sample has 220,000 or so distinct CDR3 sequences, around 18% seen once. This sequence originates from a male donor with ankylosing spondylitis. The V and J genes are TRBV25-1 and TRBJ2-1; 7 positions agree with TRBD1. The sequenced material came from blood, either unsorted or a sorted T cell fraction (not recorded which). The CDR3 reads CASSAYRGHSYNEQFF. The CDR3 coding sequence is TGTGCCAGCAGTGCGTACAGGGGCCATTCCTACAATGAGCAGTTCTTC.